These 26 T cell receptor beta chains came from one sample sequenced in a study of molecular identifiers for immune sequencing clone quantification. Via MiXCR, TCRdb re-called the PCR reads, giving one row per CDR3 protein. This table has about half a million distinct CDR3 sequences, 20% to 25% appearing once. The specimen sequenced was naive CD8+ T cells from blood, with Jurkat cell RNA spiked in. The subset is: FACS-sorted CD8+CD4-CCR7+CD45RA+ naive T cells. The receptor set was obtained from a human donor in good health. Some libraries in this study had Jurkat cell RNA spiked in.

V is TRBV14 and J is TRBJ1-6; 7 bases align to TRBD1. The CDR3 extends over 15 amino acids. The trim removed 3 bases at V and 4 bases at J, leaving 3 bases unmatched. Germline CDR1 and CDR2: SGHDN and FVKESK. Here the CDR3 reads CASSHGQVYNSPLHF. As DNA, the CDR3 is TGTGCCAGCAGCCACGGACAGGTTTATAATTCACCCCTCCACTTT.

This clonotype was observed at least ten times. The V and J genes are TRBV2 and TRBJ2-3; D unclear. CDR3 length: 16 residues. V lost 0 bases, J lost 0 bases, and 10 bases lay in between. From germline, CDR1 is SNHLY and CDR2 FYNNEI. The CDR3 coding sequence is TGTGCCAGCAGTGAAGCGCTTGACGGGAGCACAGATACGCAGTATTTT. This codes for CASSEALDGSTDTQYF.

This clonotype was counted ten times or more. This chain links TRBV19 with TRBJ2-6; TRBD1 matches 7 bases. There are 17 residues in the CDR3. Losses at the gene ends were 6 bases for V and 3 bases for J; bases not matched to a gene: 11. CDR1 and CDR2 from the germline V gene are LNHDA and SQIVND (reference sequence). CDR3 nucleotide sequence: TGTGCCAGTAGCGATCCCTACAGGGGAGATGGGGCCAACGTCCTGACTTTC. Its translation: CASSDPYRGDGANVLTF.

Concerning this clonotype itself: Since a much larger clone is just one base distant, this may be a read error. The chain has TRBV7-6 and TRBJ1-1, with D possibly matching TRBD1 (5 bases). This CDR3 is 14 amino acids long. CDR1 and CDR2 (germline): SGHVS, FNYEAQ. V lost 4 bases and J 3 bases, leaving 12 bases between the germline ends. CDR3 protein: CASSSWGGDTEAFF. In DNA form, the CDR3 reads TGTGCCAGCAGCTCGTGGGGCGGGGACACTGAAGCTTTCTTT.

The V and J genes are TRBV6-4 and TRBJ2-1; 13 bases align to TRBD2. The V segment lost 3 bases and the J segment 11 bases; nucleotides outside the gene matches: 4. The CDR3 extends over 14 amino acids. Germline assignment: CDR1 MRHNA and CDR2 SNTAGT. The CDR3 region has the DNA TGTGCCAGCAGTGAAGGGACTAGCGGGACTCAGCAGTTCTTC. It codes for CASSEGTSGTQQFF.

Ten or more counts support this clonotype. CDR3 sequence: CASSYAAVNPYNEQFF. The CDR3 DNA reads as TGTGCCAGCAGTTACGCCGCAGTGAACCCCTACAATGAGCAGTTCTTC. The gene calls are TRBV6-2 or TRBV6-3 and TRBJ2-1; D unclear. Trimming cost V 2 bases and J 2 bases, with 13 bases left between them. Germline V gene lookup returns CDR1 MNHEY and CDR2 SVGEGT. The CDR3 sequence is 16 residues long.

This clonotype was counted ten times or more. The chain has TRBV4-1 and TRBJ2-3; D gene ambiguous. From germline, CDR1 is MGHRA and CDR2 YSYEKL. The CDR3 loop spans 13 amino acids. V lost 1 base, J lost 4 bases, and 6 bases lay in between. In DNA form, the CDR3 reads TGCGCCAGCAGCCAAGTTCTCCCAGATACGCAGTATTTT. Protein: CASSQVLPDTQYF.

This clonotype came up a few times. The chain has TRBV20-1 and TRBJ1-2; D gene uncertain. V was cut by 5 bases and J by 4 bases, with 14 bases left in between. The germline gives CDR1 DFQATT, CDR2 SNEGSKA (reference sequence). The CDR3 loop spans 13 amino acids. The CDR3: CSASDGFGYGYTF. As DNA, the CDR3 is TGCAGTGCTTCGGACGGTTTTGGCTATGGCTACACCTTC.

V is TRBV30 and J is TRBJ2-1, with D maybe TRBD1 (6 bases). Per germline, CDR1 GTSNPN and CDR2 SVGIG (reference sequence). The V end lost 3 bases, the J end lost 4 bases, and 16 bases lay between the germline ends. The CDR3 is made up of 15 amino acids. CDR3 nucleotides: TGTGCCTGGAGCCCACCTGAGGACAGATACAATGAGCAGTTCTTC. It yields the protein CAWSPPEDRYNEQFF.

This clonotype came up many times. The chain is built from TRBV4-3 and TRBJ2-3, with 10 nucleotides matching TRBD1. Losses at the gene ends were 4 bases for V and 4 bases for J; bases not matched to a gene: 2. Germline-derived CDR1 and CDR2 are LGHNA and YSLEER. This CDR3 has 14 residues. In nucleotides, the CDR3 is TGCGCCAGCAGCCGGGACAGGGGTCCAGATACGCAGTATTTT. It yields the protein CASSRDRGPDTQYF.

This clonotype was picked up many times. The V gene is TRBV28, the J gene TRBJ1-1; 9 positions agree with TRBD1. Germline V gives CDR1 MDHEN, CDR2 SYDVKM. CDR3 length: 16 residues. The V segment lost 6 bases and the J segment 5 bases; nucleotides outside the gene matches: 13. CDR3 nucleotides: TGTGCCAGCAGCCGACCCCCCCGGACAGGGGTGACTGAAGCTTTCTTT. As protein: CASSRPPRTGVTEAFF. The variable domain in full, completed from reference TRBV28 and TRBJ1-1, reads DVKVTQSSRYLVKRTGEKVFLECVQDMDHENMFWYRQDPGLGLRLIYFSYDVKMKEKGDIPEGYSVSREKKERFSLILESASTNQTSMYLCASSRPPRTGVTEAFFGQGTRLTVV.

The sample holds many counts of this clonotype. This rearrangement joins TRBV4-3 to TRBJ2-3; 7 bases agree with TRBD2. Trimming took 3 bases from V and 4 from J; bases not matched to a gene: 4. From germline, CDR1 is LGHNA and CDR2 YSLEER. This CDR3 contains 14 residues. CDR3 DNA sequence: TGCGCCAGCAGCCAGGGGGGGGGTGCAGATACGCAGTATTTT. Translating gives CASSQGGGADTQYF.

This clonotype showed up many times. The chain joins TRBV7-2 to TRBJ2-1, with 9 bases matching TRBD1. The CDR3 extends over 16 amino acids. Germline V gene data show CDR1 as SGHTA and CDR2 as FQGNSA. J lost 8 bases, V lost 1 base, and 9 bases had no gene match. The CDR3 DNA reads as TGTGCCAGCAGCTTAGATGGGACAGGGACGTTCCATGAGCAGTTCTTC. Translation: CASSLDGTGTFHEQFF.

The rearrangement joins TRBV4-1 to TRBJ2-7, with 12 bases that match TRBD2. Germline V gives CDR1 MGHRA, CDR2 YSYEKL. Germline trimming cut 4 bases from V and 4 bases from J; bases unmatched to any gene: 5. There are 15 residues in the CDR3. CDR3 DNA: TGCGCCAGCAGCCGCTTAACTAGCGGGGGGTACGAGCAGTACTTC. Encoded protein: CASSRLTSGGYEQYF.

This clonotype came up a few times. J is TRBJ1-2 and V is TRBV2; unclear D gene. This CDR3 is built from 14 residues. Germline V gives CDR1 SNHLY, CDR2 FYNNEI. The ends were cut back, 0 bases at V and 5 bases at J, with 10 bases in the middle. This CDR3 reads CASSEARAVYGYTF. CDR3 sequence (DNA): TGTGCCAGCAGTGAAGCGCGGGCAGTTTATGGCTACACCTTC.

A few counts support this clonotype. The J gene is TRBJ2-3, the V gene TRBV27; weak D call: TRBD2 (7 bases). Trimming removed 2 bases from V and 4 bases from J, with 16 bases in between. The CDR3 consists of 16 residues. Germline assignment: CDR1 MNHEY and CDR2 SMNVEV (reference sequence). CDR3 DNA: TGTGCCAGCAGTTTAGTTGGGGGGGCGGGACCAGATACGCAGTATTTT. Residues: CASSLVGGAGPDTQYF.

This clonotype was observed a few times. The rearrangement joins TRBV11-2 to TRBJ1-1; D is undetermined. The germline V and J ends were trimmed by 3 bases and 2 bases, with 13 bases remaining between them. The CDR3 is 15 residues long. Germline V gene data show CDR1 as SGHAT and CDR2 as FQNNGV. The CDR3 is CASSFRRGLNTEAFF. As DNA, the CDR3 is TGTGCCAGCAGCTTTCGACGGGGATTAAACACTGAAGCTTTCTTT.

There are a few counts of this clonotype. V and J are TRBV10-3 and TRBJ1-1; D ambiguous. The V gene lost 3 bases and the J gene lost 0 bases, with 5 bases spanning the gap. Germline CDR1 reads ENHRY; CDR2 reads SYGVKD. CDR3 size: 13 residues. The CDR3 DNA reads TGTGCCATCAGTGAAGTGGTGAACACTGAAGCTTTCTTT. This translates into CAISEVVNTEAFF.

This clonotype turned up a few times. The CDR3 loop is CSARGPYEQYF. As DNA, the CDR3 is TGCAGTGCTAGGGGGCCCTACGAGCAGTACTTC. V and J are TRBV20-1 and TRBJ2-7; a possible D gene is TRBD1 (5 bases). V gave up 3 bases and J gave up 2 bases, with 5 bases separating them. CDR3 length: 11 amino acids. Germline values: CDR1 DFQATT, CDR2 SNEGSKA (reference sequence).

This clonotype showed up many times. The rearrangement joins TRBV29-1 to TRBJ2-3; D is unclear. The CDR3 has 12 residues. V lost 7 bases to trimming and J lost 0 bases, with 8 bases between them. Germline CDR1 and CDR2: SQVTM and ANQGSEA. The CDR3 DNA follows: TGCAGCGCTAGAACTAGCACAGATACGCAGTATTTT. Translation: CSARTSTDTQYF.

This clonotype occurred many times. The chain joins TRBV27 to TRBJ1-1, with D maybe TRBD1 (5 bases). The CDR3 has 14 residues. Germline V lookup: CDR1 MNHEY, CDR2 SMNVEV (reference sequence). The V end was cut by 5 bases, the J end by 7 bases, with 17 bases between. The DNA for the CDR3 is TGTGCCAGCAGTACCTATTACCGGGACCGTGAAGCTTTCTTT. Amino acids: CASSTYYRDREAFF.

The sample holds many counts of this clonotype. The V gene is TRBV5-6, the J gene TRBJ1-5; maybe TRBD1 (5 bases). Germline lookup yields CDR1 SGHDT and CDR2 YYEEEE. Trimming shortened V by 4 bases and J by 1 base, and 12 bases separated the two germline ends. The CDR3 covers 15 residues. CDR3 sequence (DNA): TGTGCCAGCAGCCGCGGGACGGTAAGCAATCAGCCCCAGCATTTT. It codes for CASSRGTVSNQPQHF. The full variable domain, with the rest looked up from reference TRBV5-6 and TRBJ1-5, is DAGVTQSPTHLIKTRGQQVTLRCSPKSGHDTVSWYQQALGQGPQFIFQYYEEEERQRGNFPDRFSGHQFPNYSSELNVNALLLGDSALYLCASSRGTVSNQPQHFGDGTRLSIL.

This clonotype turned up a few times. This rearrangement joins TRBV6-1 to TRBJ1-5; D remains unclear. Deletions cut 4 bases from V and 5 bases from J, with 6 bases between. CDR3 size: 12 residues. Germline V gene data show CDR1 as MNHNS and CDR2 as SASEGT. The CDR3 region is CASSVGYQPQHF. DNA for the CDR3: TGTGCCAGCAGTGTGGGATATCAGCCCCAGCATTTT.

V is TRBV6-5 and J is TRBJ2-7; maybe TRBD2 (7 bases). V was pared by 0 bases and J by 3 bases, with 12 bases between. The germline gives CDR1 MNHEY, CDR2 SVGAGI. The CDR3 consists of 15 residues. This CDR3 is CASSYSPGGGYEQYF. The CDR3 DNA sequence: TGTGCCAGCAGTTACTCCCCGGGGGGCGGCTACGAGCAGTACTTC.

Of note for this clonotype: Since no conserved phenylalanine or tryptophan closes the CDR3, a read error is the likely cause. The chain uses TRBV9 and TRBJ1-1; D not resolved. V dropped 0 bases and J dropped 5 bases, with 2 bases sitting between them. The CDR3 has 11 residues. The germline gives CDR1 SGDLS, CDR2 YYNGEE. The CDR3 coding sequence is TGTGCCAGCAGCGTAGTTACTGAAGCTTTCTCT. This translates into CASSVVTEAFS.

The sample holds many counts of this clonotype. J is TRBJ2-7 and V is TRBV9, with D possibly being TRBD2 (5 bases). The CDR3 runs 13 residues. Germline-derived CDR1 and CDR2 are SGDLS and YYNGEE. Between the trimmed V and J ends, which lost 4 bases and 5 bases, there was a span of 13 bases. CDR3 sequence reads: CASSPSSGHEQYF. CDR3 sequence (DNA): TGTGCCAGCAGCCCTAGCTCAGGCCACGAGCAGTACTTC. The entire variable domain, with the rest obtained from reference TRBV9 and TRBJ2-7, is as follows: DSGVTQTPKHLITATGQRVTLRCSPRSGDLSVYWYQQSLDQGLQFLIQYYNGEERAKGNILERFSAQQFPDLHSELNLSSLELGDSALYFCASSPSSGHEQYFGPGTRLTVT.